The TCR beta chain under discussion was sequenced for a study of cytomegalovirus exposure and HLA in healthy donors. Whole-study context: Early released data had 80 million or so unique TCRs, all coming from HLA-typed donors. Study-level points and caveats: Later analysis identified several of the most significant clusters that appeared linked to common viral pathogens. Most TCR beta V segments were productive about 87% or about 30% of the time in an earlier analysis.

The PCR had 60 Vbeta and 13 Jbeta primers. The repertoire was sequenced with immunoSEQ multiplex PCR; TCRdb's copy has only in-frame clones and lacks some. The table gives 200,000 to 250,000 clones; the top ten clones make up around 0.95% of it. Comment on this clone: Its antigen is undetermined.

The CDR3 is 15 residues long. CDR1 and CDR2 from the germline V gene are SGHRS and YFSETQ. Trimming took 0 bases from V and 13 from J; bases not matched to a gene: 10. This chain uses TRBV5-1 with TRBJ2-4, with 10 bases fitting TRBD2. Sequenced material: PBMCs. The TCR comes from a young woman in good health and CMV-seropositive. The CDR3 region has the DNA TGCGCCAGCAGCTTGGCCCCTAGCGGGAGCAGGAGACAGTACTTC. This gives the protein CASSLAPSGSRRQYF.